This T cell receptor beta chain originates from a study of cytomegalovirus exposure and HLA in healthy donors. The study's findings and limits: A later analysis, which compared TCR beta chains of equal frequency, found the HLA-associated ones more clonally expanded. Common viral pathogens (according to a later analysis) appeared linked to several of the most significant clusters. Specificity of three CMV-associated chains for CMV antigens was verified in vitro. A later analysis associated roughly 15,000 TCR beta sequences with HLA alleles at a 0.05 false discovery rate.

Turning to this clone: Its specificity is not known.

The PCR employed 60 Vbeta primers together with 13 Jbeta primers. Profiling relied on immunoSEQ multiplex PCR, and the TCRdb table lists in-frame clones only, not all of them. The sample includes more than 85,000 clones, roughly 86% of them seen just once. V lost 8 bases, J lost 10 bases, and 15 bases lay in between. Per germline, CDR1 MNHEY and CDR2 SVGAGI. The CDR3 has 13 amino acids. This chain connects TRBV6-5 to TRBJ1-6; D gene unclear. The receptor was isolated from a man between 40 and 49 years old in good health and CMV-seronegative. The sequenced sample was PBMCs. In DNA, the CDR3 is TGTGCCAGCGGCTTGGTTGTTTACTCACCCCTCCACTTT. Translated, it gives CASGLVVYSPLHF.